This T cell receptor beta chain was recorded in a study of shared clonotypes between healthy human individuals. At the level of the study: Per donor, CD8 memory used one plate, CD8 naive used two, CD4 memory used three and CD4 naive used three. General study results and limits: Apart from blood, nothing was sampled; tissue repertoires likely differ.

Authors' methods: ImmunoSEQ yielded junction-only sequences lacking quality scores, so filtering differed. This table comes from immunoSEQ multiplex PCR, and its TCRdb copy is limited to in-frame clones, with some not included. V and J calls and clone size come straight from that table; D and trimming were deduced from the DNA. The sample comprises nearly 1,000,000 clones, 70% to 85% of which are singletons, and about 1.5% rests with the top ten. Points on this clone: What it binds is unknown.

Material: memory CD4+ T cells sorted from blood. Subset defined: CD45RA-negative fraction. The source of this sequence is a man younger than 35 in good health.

CDR3 sequence (DNA): TGTGCCAGCAGTTGGGGACAGGGGGTGGTTAATGAAAAACTGTTTTTT. This gives the protein CASSWGQGVVNEKLFF. The chain has TRBV6-6 and TRBJ1-4; 11 bases align to TRBD1. In germline, CDR1 is MNHNY, CDR2 SVGAGI (reference sequence). The CDR3 length is 16 residues. V was pared by 4 bases and J by 4 bases, with 5 bases of the junction left unmatched.